A single sample is the source of the 19 T cell receptor beta chains below, sequenced in a study of cytomegalovirus exposure and HLA in healthy donors. The PCR contained 60 Vbeta and 13 Jbeta primers. The protocol was immunoSEQ multiplex PCR, while the TCRdb copy is restricted to in-frame clones and leaves out a portion. The table has 100,000 to 150,000 clones, just under 80% seen once. Sequenced sample: PBMCs. The receptors here all came from a woman aged 40 to 50 in good health and CMV-seronegative.

Remarks on this clone: A read error may produce the germline difference seen at one junction end. The J gene is TRBJ2-6, the V gene TRBV7-9; 9 bases fit TRBD1. The germline V gene encodes CDR1 SEHNR and CDR2 FQNEAQ (reference sequence). The CDR3 has 19 residues. The CDR3 nucleotides read TGTGCCAGCAGCTTACGGGGTGGGACAGGGAAAAAACTGGCCAACGGCCTGACTTTC. Translated, it gives CASSLRGGTGKKLANGLTF. Drawing the rest from reference TRBV7-9 and TRBJ2-6, the complete variable domain is DTGVSQNPRHKITKRGQNVTFRCDPISEHNRLYWYRQTLGQGPEFLTYFQNEAQLEKSRLLSDRFSAERPKGSFSTLEIQRTEQGDSAMYLCASSLRGGTGKKLANGLTFGAGSRLTVL.

The rearrangement uses TRBV30 and TRBJ1-1; 10 nucleotides line up with TRBD1. V trimming: 5 bases; J trimming: 6 bases; junction bases outside the gene matches: 3. The CDR3 has 12 residues. Germline-derived CDR1 and CDR2 are GTSNPN and SVGIG (reference sequence). The CDR3 sequence is CAWDRGLPEAFF. CDR3 sequence (DNA): TGTGCCTGGGACAGGGGGCTCCCTGAAGCTTTCTTT.

This rearrangement joins TRBV28 to TRBJ2-7, with TRBD1 matching 7 bases. This CDR3 spans 12 amino acids. After removal of 5 bases from V and 6 bases from J, the junction contained 4 bases not matched to a gene. Germline assignment: CDR1 MDHEN and CDR2 SYDVKM. CDR3 residues: CASSPTGFEQYF. CDR3 nucleotides: TGTGCCAGCAGTCCGACAGGGTTCGAGCAGTACTTC.

V is TRBV6-5 and J is TRBJ2-5; 7 nucleotides align to TRBD1. In germline, CDR1 is MNHEY, CDR2 SVGAGI. V gave up 5 bases and J gave up 4 bases; unmatched junction bases: 10. The CDR3 sequence is 15 residues long. The CDR3 protein is CASSHRQGKGETQYF. The CDR3 DNA is TGTGCCAGCAGTCATCGACAGGGCAAGGGAGAGACCCAGTACTTC.

Only a few counts were recorded for this clone. The CDR3 nucleotides are TGTGCCAGCAGCCAGGCGGCGGGGTCCGGCACAGATACGCAGTATTTT. Its translation: CASSQAAGSGTDTQYF. V gene TRBV11-3 combines with J gene TRBJ2-3, with D perhaps TRBD2 (6 bases). CDR1 is SGHNT and CDR2 is YENEEA in the germline V gene. This CDR3 comprises 16 residues. V was clipped by 5 bases and J by 1 base, with 16 bases between them.

The CDR3 here is CASSSAYEQYF. The CDR3 DNA sequence: TGCGCCAGCAGCTCTGCCTACGAGCAGTACTTC. V and J are TRBV5-1 and TRBJ2-7; D is unresolved. Trimming shortened V by 3 bases and J by 2 bases, and 3 bases separated the two germline ends. The CDR3 is 11 residues long. Germline loops: CDR1 SGHRS, CDR2 YFSETQ.

This chain joins TRBV6-5 and TRBJ1-2, with 8 bases fitting TRBD1. Germline V gene lookup returns CDR1 MNHEY and CDR2 SVGAGI. This CDR3 has 15 amino acids. J lost 8 bases, V lost 6 bases, and 14 bases had no gene match. DNA of the CDR3: TGTGCCAGCAGGGCCGACCAGGGGGCCGGGCGAGGCTACACCTTC. This sequence encodes CASRADQGAGRGYTF.

This sequence joins TRBV27 and TRBJ2-7, with unresolved D. With 0 bases removed from V and 1 base from J, the gap between germline ends came to 7 bases. The CDR3 is 14 residues long. CDR1 and CDR2 (germline): MNHEY, SMNVEV (reference sequence). For the CDR3, the DNA is TGTGCCAGCAGTTTATCCCCCACATCCTACGAGCAGTACTTC. Translating it yields CASSLSPTSYEQYF.

This chain connects TRBV15 to TRBJ1-2, with 9 nucleotides matching TRBD1. The CDR3 loop spans 16 amino acids. Germline-derived CDR1 and CDR2 are LNHNV and YYDKDF (reference sequence). V lost 4 bases and J lost 4; bases outside the gene matches: 10. The CDR3 nucleotides are TGTGCCACCAGCACGCCTGGCTTACAGGGGGCCTATGGCTACACCTTC. It specifies CATSTPGLQGAYGYTF.

In its sample, this clone was seen a few times. The chain carries TRBV11-3 and TRBJ2-3; D may be TRBD1 (6 bases). Deletions cut 5 bases from V and 1 base from J, with 19 bases between. The germline V gene encodes CDR1 SGHNT and CDR2 YENEEA. The CDR3 is 17 residues long. CDR3 amino acids: CASSQGLRGSGTDTQYF. The CDR3 bases are TGTGCCAGCAGCCAGGGGCTAAGGGGGTCCGGCACAGATACGCAGTATTTT.

The rearrangement links TRBV6-1 to TRBJ2-7; 10 bases line up with TRBD2. Trimming removed 1 base from V and 3 bases from J; junction bases left unmatched: 0. CDR1 and CDR2 from the germline V gene are MNHNS and SASEGT. This CDR3 has 14 residues. The CDR3, as DNA: TGTGCCAGCAGTGAAGGACTAGCGGGCTACGAGCAGTACTTC. Protein product: CASSEGLAGYEQYF.

The rearrangement links TRBV2 to TRBJ2-7; 8 bases line up with TRBD1. The length of the CDR3 is 14 residues. Germline values: CDR1 SNHLY, CDR2 FYNNEI. Germline trimming cut 9 bases from V and 4 bases from J; bases unmatched to any gene: 11. This CDR3 is CASGEDGTGYEQYF. The CDR3 nucleotides are TGTGCCAGTGGAGAGGACGGGACAGGTTACGAGCAGTACTTC.

The chain couples TRBV19 to TRBJ2-3, with 7 positions matching TRBD2. J lost 1 base, V lost 4 bases, and 5 bases had no gene match. CDR3 length: 15 residues. Germline V gives CDR1 LNHDA, CDR2 SQIVND (reference sequence). The CDR3 DNA is TGTGCCAGTAGTAGCGGACTAGTAGGCACAGATACGCAGTATTTT. This codes for CASSSGLVGTDTQYF.

V usage is TRBV6-1 and J usage is TRBJ2-3, with D perhaps TRBD1 (5 bases). The CDR3 totals 14 residues. Deletions cut 7 bases from V and 1 base from J, with 12 bases between. Per the germline V gene, CDR1 is MNHNS and CDR2 is SASEGT. The CDR3 bases are TGTGCCAGCAACCCCAAAGGGGGCACAGATACGCAGTATTTT. Its protein is CASNPKGGTDTQYF.

A remark on this clone: A junction boundary mismatches the germline segment, possibly from a read error. The genes are TRBV7-9 and TRBJ2-7; tentative D call: TRBD1 (5 bases). CDR3 length: 15 amino acids. Germline V CDR1 and CDR2: SEHNR, FQNEAQ (reference sequence). The CDR3 DNA follows: TGTTCCAGCACCTCCAGTTGGGGCGACGGTTACGAGCAGTACTTC. As protein: CSSTSSWGDGYEQYF.

The V and J genes are TRBV6-1 and TRBJ1-1, with D possibly matching TRBD1 (6 bases). The CDR3 has 13 residues. V lost 10 bases to trimming and J lost 6 bases, with 18 bases between them. Germline CDR1 is MNHNS and CDR2 is SASEGT. CDR3 sequence: CANRSYRDPEAFF. The CDR3 nucleotides read TGTGCCAACAGGAGCTACAGGGACCCTGAAGCTTTCTTT.

Only one count was recorded for this clone. The genes are TRBV9 and TRBJ1-1, with D tentatively TRBD1 (6 bases). This CDR3 region has 15 residues. V lost 0 bases to trimming and J lost 5 bases, with 14 bases between them. CDR1 is SGDLS, CDR2 YYNGEE, per germline. CDR3 sequence: CASSVAGQGKTEAFF. The CDR3 coding sequence is TGTGCCAGCAGCGTAGCGGGGCAGGGGAAAACTGAAGCTTTCTTT.

This clone is a singleton in its sample. This sequence joins TRBV6-1 and TRBJ2-5; 10 nucleotides align to TRBD1. Germline lookup yields CDR1 MNHNS and CDR2 SASEGT. The CDR3 spans 15 residues. V shed 10 bases and J 1 base; nucleotides not matched to a gene: 9. The CDR3 coding sequence is TGTGCCACCGGGGACAGGGGACAGGCCCAAGAGACCCAGTACTTC. Translating it yields CATGDRGQAQETQYF.

This clone was detected once. A junction end diverges from the germline sequence, so it may reflect a read error. The chain carries TRBV5-1 and TRBJ2-4; tentative D call: TRBD2 (7 bases). Germline-derived CDR1 and CDR2 are SGHRS and YFSETQ. The CDR3 extends over 16 amino acids. The CDR3 loop is CASSGSRGGAGNSQYF. The CDR3 region has the DNA TGCGCCAGCAGCGGATCCCGAGGGGGGGCGGGAAACAGTCAGTACTTC. Full variable domain (outside the CDR3, taken from reference TRBV5-1 and TRBJ2-4): KAGVTQTPRYLIKTRGQQVTLSCSPISGHRSVSWYQQTPGQGLQFLFEYFSETQRNKGNFPGRFSGRQFSNSRSEMNVSTLELGDSALYLCASSGSRGGAGNSQYFGAGTRLSVL.